A selection of T cell receptor beta chains follows, all from one sample in a study of blood T cell repertoires in COVID-19. Profiled with immunoSEQ multiplex PCR; TCRdb holds only in-frame clones, not every one. The table includes about 280,000 clones, roughly 80% detected once. The sample comprised peripheral blood. The receptors were sampled from a woman between 50 and 59 years old who had recovered from COVID-19. Both conserved end residues are part of each CDR3. Each record gives: J gene, V gene, clone size, D gene, CDR3 protein, CDR3 DNA. A D gene is named only where the DNA matches it firmly. A clone size is listed for some rows: how often the clone was seen (once, few, many), or a class if it is expanded.

TRBJ2-3 TRBV27 many TRBD2 CASSLTSGRGDTQYF TGTGCCAGCAGTTTGACTAGCGGGAGGGGGGATACGCAGTATTTT
TRBJ1-2 TRBV9 - - CASSVEIRASVYGYTF TGTGCCAGCAGCGTTGAGATCAGGGCTAGCGTCTATGGCTACACCTTC
TRBJ2-7 TRBV28 - TRBD1 CASSRRDRTYEQYF TGTGCCAGCAGCCGGCGGGACAGGACCTACGAGCAGTACTTC
TRBJ1-5 TRBV19 - TRBD1 CASSMDREGNQPQHF TGTGCCAGTAGTATGGACAGGGAAGGCAATCAGCCCCAGCATTTT
TRBJ2-1 TRBV10-3 - - CAADSGDSEQFF TGTGCCGCCGATAGCGGGGACAGCGAGCAGTTCTTC
TRBJ2-3 TRBV5-1 once - CASSLQGYTDTQYF TGCGCCAGCAGCTTACAGGGTTACACAGATACGCAGTATTTT
TRBJ2-1 TRBV6-2/TRBV6-3 - TRBD2 CASSYSLLAGGFEQFF TGTGCCAGCAGTTACTCGCTACTAGCGGGAGGGTTTGAGCAGTTCTTC
TRBJ1-5 TRBV27 - TRBD1 CASSQEGTGGNQPQHF TGTGCCAGCAGTCAAGAGGGGACAGGGGGCAATCAGCCCCAGCATTTT
TRBJ1-1 TRBV3-1/TRBV3-2 - - CASTPGLGDTEAFF TGTGCCAGCACCCCTGGGCTCGGGGACACTGAAGCTTTCTTT
TRBJ1-5 TRBV15 - - CATSSRTEGNQPQHF TGTGCCACCAGCAGTCGGACAGAGGGCAATCAGCCCCAGCATTTT
TRBJ2-5 TRBV7-2 - TRBD2 CASSLGPAASGETQYF TGTGCCAGCAGCTTAGGTCCTGCGGCTAGCGGGGAGACCCAGTACTTC
TRBJ2-5 TRBV12-3/TRBV12-4 few - CASSFWSGETQYF TGTGCCAGCAGTTTTTGGAGTGGAGAGACCCAGTACTTC
TRBJ1-1 TRBV15 once - CATSVGRTEAFF TGTGCCACCAGTGTGGGGAGAACTGAAGCTTTCTTT
TRBJ1-5 TRBV7-7 - - CASSLDQFQPQHF TGTGCCAGCAGCCTAGACCAGTTTCAGCCCCAGCATTTT
TRBJ2-1 TRBV9 - - CASSETDWTNNEQFF TGTGCCAGCAGCGAGACCGACTGGACTAACAATGAGCAGTTCTTC
TRBJ1-4 TRBV19 once - CASSISGLREKLFF TGTGCCAGTAGTATTTCCGGGTTACGTGAAAAACTGTTTTTT
TRBJ2-7 TRBV24-1 once TRBD2 CATSDASGYEQYF TGTGCCACCAGTGATGCTAGCGGTTACGAGCAGTACTTC
TRBJ1-2 TRBV7-2 - - CASSLAPSSGYTF TGTGCCAGCAGCTTAGCCCCTTCCAGTGGCTACACCTTC
TRBJ1-1 TRBV5-4 - - CASSWDGQTMNTEAFF TGTGCCAGCAGCTGGGACGGACAGACTATGAACACTGAAGCTTTCTTT
TRBJ1-1 TRBV28 - - CASSLTDSPMGVMNTEAFF TGTGCCAGCAGCCTCACGGACAGCCCTATGGGAGTAATGAACACTGAAGCTTTCTTT
TRBJ2-3 TRBV7-2 - - CASSFSSTGADTQYF TGTGCCAGCAGCTTCAGCTCTACCGGGGCAGATACGCAGTATTTT
TRBJ1-2 TRBV6-2/TRBV6-3 - - CASSYLQGRGYTF TGTGCCAGCAGTTACCTCCAGGGTCGGGGCTACACCTTC
TRBJ1-5 TRBV7-2 - TRBD1 CASSRGGIMSNQPQHF TGTGCCAGCAGCAGAGGGGGCATTATGAGCAATCAGCCCCAGCATTTT
TRBJ2-7 TRBV27 once - CASSTTSSHYEQYF TGTGCCAGCAGTACAACTAGCAGTCACTACGAGCAGTACTTC
TRBJ1-1 TRBV3-1/TRBV3-2 - - CASSQASAEAFF TGTGCCAGCAGCCAAGCGTCTGCTGAAGCTTTCTTT
TRBJ1-1 TRBV4-2 - TRBD1 CASSRADREREAFF TGTGCCAGCAGCCGAGCCGACAGGGAACGTGAAGCTTTCTTT
TRBJ2-3 TRBV3-1/TRBV3-2 - - CASRLSRTGTDTQYF TGTGCCAGCAGGCTTAGTCGGACTGGCACAGATACGCAGTATTTT
TRBJ1-3 TRBV5-5 - - CASSWGRGVAGNTIYF TGTGCCAGCAGCTGGGGGAGGGGTGTGGCTGGAAACACCATATATTTT
TRBJ2-1 TRBV9 - - CASSGLYDNEQFF TGTGCCAGCAGCGGACTGTATGACAATGAGCAGTTCTTC
TRBJ1-1 TRBV19 - - CASRTRRGGEGTEAFF TGTGCCAGTAGGACACGAAGGGGGGGCGAGGGAACTGAAGCTTTCTTT